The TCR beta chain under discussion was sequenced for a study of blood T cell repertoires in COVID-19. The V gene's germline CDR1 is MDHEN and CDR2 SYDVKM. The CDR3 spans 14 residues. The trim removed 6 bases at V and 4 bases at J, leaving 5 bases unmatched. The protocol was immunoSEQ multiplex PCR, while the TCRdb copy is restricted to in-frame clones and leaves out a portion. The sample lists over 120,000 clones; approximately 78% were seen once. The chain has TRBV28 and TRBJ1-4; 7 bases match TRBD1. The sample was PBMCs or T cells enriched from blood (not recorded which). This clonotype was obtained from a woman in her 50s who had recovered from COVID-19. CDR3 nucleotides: TGTGCCAGCAGCCCGGGACAGTTTAATGAAAAACTGTTTTTT. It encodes CASSPGQFNEKLFF.